In this sample, the clone carrying this TCR beta chain turned up once. The entry originates in a study of blood T cell repertoires in COVID-19. Across the study: Acute and convalescent COVID-19 specimens originated in the United States, Italy and Spain. In each case, the material was cDNA or gDNA derived from T cells, B-cell-depleted T cells, or PBMCs.

This CDR3 region has 16 residues. CDR1 MGHRA and CDR2 YSYEKL come from the germline V gene. V lost 3 bases and J lost 3; bases outside the gene matches: 5. Profiled with immunoSEQ multiplex PCR; TCRdb holds only in-frame clones, not every one. The sample has about 75,000 clones; 90% are singletons. Sequencing was done on a sample of peripheral blood. This receptor was taken from a human donor in a cohort sampled during active COVID-19. The chain is built from TRBV4-1 and TRBJ1-1, with 12 nucleotides matching TRBD1. CDR3 bases: TGCGCCAGCAGCCAGGGACAGGGGGCTGGGGACACTGAAGCTTTCTTT. Its translation: CASSQGQGAGDTEAFF.